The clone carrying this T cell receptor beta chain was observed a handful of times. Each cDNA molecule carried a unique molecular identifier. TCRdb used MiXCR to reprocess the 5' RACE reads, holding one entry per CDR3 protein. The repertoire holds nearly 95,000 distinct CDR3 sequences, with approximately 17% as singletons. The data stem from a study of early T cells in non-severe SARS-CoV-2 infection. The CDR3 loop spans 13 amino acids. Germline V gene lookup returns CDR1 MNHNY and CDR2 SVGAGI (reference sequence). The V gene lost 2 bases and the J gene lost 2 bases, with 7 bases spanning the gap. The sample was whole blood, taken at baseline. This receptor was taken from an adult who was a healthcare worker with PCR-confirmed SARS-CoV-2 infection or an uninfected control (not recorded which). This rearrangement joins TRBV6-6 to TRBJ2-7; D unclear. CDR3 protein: CASSYGRAYEQYF. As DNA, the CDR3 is TGTGCCAGCAGTTACGGTAGAGCCTACGAGCAGTACTTC.